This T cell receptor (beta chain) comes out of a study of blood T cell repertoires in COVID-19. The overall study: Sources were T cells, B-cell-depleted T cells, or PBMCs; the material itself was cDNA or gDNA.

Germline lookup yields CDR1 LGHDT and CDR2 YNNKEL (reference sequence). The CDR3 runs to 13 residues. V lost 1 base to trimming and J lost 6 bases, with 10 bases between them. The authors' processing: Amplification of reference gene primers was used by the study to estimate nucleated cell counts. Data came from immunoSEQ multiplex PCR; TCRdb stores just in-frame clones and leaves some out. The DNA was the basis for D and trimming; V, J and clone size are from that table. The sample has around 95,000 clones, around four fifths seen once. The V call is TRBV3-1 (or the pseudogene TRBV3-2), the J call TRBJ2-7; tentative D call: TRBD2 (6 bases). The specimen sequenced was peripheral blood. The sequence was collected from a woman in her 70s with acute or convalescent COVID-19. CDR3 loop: CASSQGSGGEQYV. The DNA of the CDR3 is TGTGCCAGCAGCCAAGGGTCCGGGGGCGAGCAGTACGTC.